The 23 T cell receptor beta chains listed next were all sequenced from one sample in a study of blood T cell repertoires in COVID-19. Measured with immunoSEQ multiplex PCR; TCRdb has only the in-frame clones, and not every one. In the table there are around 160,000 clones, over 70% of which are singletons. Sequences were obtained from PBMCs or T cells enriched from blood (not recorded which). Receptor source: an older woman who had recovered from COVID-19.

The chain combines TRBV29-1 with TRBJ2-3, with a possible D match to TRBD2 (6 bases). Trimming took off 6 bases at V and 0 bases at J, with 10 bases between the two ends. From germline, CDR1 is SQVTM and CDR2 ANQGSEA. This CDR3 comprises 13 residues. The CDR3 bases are TGCAGCGTCCGGGACTCCAGCACAGATACGCAGTATTTT. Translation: CSVRDSSTDTQYF.

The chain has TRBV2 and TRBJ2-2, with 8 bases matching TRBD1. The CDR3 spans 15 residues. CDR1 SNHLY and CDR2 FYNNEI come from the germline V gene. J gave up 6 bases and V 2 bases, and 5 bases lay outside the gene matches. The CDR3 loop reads CASSERQGAPGELFF. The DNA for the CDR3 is TGTGCCAGCAGTGAACGCCAGGGGGCCCCCGGGGAGCTGTTTTTT.

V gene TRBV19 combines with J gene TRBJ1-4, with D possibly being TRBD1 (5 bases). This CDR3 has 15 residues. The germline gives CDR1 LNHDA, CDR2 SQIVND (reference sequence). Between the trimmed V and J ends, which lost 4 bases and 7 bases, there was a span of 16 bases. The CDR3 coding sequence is TGTGCCAGTAGTACAACGTGGGGCGAGTTTGAAAAACTGTTTTTT. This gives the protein CASSTTWGEFEKLFF.

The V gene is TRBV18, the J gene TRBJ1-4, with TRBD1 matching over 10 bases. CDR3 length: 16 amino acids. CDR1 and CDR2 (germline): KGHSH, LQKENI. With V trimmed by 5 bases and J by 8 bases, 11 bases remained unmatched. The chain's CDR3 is CASSVRQGAIGEKLFF. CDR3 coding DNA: TGTGCCAGCTCAGTCCGACAGGGGGCGATCGGGGAAAAACTGTTTTTT.

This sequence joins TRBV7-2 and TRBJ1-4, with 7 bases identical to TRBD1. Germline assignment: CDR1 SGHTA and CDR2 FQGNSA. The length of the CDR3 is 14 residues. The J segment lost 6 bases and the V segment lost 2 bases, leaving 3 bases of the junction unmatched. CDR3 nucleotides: TGTGCCAGCAGCTTATCCAGGGGGTATGAAAAACTGTTTTTT. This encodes CASSLSRGYEKLFF.

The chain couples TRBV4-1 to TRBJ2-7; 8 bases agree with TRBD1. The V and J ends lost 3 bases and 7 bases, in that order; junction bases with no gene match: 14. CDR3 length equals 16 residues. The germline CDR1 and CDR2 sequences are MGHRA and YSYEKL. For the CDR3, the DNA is TGCGCCAGCAGCCAGGAGTTAGGACAGGGACATCGGGAGCAGTACTTC. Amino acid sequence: CASSQELGQGHREQYF.

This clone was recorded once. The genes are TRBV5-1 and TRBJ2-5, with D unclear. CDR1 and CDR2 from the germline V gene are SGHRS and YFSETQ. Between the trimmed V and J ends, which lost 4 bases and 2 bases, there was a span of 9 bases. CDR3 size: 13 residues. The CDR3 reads CASSPRPQETQYF. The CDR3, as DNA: TGCGCCAGCAGCCCGAGGCCTCAAGAGACCCAGTACTTC. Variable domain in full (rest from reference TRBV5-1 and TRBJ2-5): KAGVTQTPRYLIKTRGQQVTLSCSPISGHRSVSWYQQTPGQGLQFLFEYFSETQRNKGNFPGRFSGRQFSNSRSEMNVSTLELGDSALYLCASSPRPQETQYFGPGTRLLVL.

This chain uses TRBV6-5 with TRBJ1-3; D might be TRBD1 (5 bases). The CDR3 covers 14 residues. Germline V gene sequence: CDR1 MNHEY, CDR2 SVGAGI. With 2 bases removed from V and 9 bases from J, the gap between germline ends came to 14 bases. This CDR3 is CASSYGASPSTIYF. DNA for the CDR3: TGTGCCAGCAGTTACGGGGCCTCACCAAGCACCATATATTTT.

CDR3 loop: CASSRVAGGPDTQYF. DNA of the CDR3: TGTGCCAGCAGCCGAGTAGCGGGGGGGCCAGATACGCAGTATTTT. The chain joins TRBV7-8 to TRBJ2-3, with 11 bases matching TRBD2. The CDR3 is 15 amino acids. Germline V gives CDR1 SGHVS, CDR2 FQNEAQ. After removal of 5 bases from V and 4 bases from J, the junction contained 5 bases not matched to a gene.

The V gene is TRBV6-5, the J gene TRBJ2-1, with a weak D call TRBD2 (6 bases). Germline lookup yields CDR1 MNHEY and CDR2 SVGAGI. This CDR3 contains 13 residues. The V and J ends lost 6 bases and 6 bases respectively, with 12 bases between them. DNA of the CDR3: TGTGCCAGCAGCGATTCGGGACTCAATGAGCAGTTCTTC. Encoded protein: CASSDSGLNEQFF.

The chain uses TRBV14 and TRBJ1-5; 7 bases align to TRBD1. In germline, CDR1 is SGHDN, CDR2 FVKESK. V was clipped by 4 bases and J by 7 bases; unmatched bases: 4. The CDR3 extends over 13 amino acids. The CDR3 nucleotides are TGTGCCAGCAGCCCCTCAGGGGGGCAGCCCCAGCATTTT. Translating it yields CASSPSGGQPQHF.

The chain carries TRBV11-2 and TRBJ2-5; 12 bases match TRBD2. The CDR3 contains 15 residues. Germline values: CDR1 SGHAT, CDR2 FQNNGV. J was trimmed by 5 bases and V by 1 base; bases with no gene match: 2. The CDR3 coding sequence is TGTGCCAGCAGCTTAGGACTAGCGGGGGACGAGACCCAGTACTTC. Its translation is CASSLGLAGDETQYF.

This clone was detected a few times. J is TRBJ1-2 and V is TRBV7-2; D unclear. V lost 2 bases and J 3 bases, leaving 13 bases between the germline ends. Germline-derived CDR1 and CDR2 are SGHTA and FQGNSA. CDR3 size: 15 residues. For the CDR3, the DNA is TGTGCCAGCAGCTTACTGTCAGTCCAAGACTATGGCTACACCTTC. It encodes CASSLLSVQDYGYTF.

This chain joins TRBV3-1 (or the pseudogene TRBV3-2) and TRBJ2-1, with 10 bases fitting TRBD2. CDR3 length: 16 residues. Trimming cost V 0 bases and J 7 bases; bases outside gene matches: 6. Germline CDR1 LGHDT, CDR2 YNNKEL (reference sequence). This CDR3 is CASSQDSAGGLNEQFF. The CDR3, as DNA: TGTGCCAGCAGCCAAGATTCAGCGGGGGGGCTGAATGAGCAGTTCTTC.

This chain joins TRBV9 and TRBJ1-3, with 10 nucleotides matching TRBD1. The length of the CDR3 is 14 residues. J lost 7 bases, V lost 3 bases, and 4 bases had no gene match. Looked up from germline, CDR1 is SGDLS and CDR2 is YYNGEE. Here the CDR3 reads CASSAADRGNTIYF. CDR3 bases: TGTGCCAGCAGCGCCGCGGACAGGGGGAACACCATATATTTT.

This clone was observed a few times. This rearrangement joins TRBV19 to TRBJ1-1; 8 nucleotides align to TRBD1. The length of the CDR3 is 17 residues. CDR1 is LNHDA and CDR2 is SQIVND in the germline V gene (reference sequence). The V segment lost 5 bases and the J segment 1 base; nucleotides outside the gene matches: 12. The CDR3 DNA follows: TGTGCCAGTAGTCCGGGCGAGGGCAGGGGGCCGAACACTGAAGCTTTCTTT. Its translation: CASSPGEGRGPNTEAFF.

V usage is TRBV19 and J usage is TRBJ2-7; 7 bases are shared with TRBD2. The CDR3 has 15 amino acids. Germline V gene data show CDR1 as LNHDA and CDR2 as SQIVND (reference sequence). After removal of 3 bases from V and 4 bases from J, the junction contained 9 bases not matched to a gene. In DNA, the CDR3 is TGTGCCAGTAGTATTCGGAGCGGGACCCCTTACGAGCAGTACTTC. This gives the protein CASSIRSGTPYEQYF. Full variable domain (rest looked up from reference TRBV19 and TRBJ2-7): DGGITQSPKYLFRKEGQNVTLSCEQNLNHDAMYWYRQDPGQGLRLIYYSQIVNDFQKGDIAEGYSVSREKKESFPLTVTSAQKNPTAFYLCASSIRSGTPYEQYFGPGTRLTVT.

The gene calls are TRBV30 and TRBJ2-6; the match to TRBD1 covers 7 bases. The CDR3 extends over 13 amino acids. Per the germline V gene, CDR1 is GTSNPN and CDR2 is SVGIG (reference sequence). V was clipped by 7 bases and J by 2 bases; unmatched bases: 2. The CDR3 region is CASDRAGANVLTF. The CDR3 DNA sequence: TGTGCCTCTGACAGGGCTGGGGCCAACGTCCTGACTTTC. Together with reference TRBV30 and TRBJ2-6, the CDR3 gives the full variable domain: SQTIHQWPATLVQPVGSPLSLECTVEGTSNPNLYWYRQAAGRGLQLLFYSVGIGQISSEVPQNLSASRPQDRQFILSSKKLLLSDSGFYLCASDRAGANVLTFGAGSRLTVL.

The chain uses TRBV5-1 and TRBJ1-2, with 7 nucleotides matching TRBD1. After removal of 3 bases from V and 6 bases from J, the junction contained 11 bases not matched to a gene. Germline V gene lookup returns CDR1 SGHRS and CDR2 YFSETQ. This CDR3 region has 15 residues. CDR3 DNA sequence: TGCGCCAGCAGCTATCGACAGGGAATGGAGGATGGCTACACCTTC. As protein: CASSYRQGMEDGYTF. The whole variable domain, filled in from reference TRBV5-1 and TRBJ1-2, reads KAGVTQTPRYLIKTRGQQVTLSCSPISGHRSVSWYQQTPGQGLQFLFEYFSETQRNKGNFPGRFSGRQFSNSRSEMNVSTLELGDSALYLCASSYRQGMEDGYTFGSGTRLTVV.

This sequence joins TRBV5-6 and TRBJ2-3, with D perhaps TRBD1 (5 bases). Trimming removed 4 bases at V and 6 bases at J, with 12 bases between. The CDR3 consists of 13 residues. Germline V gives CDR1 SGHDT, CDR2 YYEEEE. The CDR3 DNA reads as TGTGCCAGCAGCGGGGCCATTTTGGATACGCAGTATTTT. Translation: CASSGAILDTQYF. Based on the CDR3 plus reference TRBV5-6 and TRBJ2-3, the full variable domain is DAGVTQSPTHLIKTRGQQVTLRCSPKSGHDTVSWYQQALGQGPQFIFQYYEEEERQRGNFPDRFSGHQFPNYSSELNVNALLLGDSALYLCASSGAILDTQYFGPGTRLTVL.

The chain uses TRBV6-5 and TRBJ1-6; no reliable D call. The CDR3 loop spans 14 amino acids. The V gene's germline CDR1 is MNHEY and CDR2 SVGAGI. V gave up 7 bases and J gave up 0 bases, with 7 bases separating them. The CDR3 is CASTVSSYNSPLHF. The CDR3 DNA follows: TGTGCCAGCACGGTGAGCTCCTATAATTCACCCCTCCACTTT.

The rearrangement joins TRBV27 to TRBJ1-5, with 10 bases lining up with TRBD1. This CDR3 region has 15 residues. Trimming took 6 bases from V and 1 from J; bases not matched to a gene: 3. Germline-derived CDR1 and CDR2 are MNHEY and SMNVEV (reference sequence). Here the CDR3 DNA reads TGTGCCAGCAGGAGACAGGGGGCGAGCAATCAGCCCCAGCATTTT. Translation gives CASRRQGASNQPQHF.

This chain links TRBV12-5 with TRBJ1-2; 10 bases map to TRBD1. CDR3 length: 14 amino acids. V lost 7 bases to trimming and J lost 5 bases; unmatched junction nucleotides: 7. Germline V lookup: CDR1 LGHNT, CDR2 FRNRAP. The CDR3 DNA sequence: TGTGCTAGTGCCTGGACAGGGGGAGGGTATGGCTACACCTTC. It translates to CASAWTGGGYGYTF.